The 24 T cell receptor beta chains below come from one sample, sequenced in a study of blood T cell repertoires in COVID-19. Sequencing was performed with immunoSEQ multiplex PCR; in TCRdb, only in-frame clones are kept and a portion is missing. The sample lists 200,000 or so clones; approximately 86% were seen once. The sample consisted of peripheral blood. These receptors originate from a man in his 70s with active or convalescent COVID-19.

The V gene is TRBV6-5, the J gene TRBJ2-2; a weak D match, TRBD2 (5 bases). CDR3 length: 15 amino acids. Trimming took 1 base from V and 0 from J, leaving 6 bases between them. Germline values: CDR1 MNHEY, CDR2 SVGAGI. CDR3 in amino acids: CASSYFGTNTGELFF. The CDR3 nucleotides read TGTGCCAGCAGTTACTTCGGGACGAACACCGGGGAGCTGTTTTTT.

The CDR3 region is CASRPYRGRNTGELFF. The DNA for the CDR3 is TGTGCCAGCAGACCTTACCGGGGGAGGAACACCGGGGAGCTGTTTTTT. The chain has TRBV28 and TRBJ2-2; D perhaps matches TRBD2 (6 bases). The CDR3 runs to 16 residues. V lost 6 bases and J lost 1, with 15 bases in between. CDR1 and CDR2 from the germline V gene are MDHEN and SYDVKM.

The chain carries TRBV6-6 and TRBJ2-1; a possible D gene is TRBD2 (6 bases). V was clipped by 4 bases and J by 7 bases, with 17 bases between them. CDR3 length: 15 residues. The germline V gene has CDR1 MNHNY and CDR2 SVGAGI (reference sequence). CDR3 DNA sequence: TGTGCCAGCAGTTGGGGGGTAGTAACCTCGAATGAGCAGTTCTTC. This encodes CASSWGVVTSNEQFF.

The chain recombines TRBV2 with TRBJ1-1; maybe TRBD1 (6 bases). The CDR3 length is 14 residues. The germline V gene encodes CDR1 SNHLY and CDR2 FYNNEI. Trimming cost V 6 bases and J 1 base, with 12 bases left between them. The CDR3 DNA is TGTGCCAGCAGCAAAGGGGGGGGGAACACTGAAGCTTTCTTT. Residues: CASSKGGGNTEAFF.

The rearrangement joins TRBV28 to TRBJ1-4; D not certain. CDR1 is MDHEN and CDR2 is SYDVKM in the germline V gene. This CDR3 comprises 11 residues. V shed 6 bases and J shed 9 bases, with 8 bases lying between them. CDR3 coding DNA: TGTGCCAGCAGCAGCGGCCAAAAACTGTTTTTT. Translation: CASSSGQKLFF.

The chain joins TRBV2 to TRBJ1-4; 10 nucleotides match TRBD1. The germline V gene has CDR1 SNHLY and CDR2 FYNNEI. CDR3 size: 14 residues. The V and J ends lost 5 bases and 7 bases, in that order; junction bases with no gene match: 4. This CDR3 reads CASSPGQGIEKLFF. In nucleotides, the CDR3 is TGTGCCAGCAGTCCGGGACAGGGGATTGAAAAACTGTTTTTT.

The chain links TRBV30 to TRBJ2-1, with TRBD2 identical over 12 bases. V lost 2 bases and J lost 12; bases outside the gene matches: 5. The CDR3 is 13 amino acids. The V gene's germline CDR1 is GTSNPN and CDR2 SVGIG (reference sequence). CDR3 region: CAWSKGTSGPQFF. The DNA for the CDR3 is TGTGCCTGGAGTAAAGGGACTAGCGGGCCGCAGTTCTTC.

The V and J genes are TRBV10-2 and TRBJ1-5; a possible D gene is TRBD1 (6 bases). CDR3 length equals 13 residues. Looked up from germline, CDR1 is WSHSY and CDR2 is SAAADI. Trimming pared 3 bases from V and 6 bases from J, leaving 9 bases between. CDR3 coding DNA: TGCGCCAGCAGTGAACAGGGTGGTCAGCCCCAGCATTTT. Protein: CASSEQGGQPQHF.

The J gene is TRBJ2-7, the V gene TRBV10-2, with TRBD1 identical over 10 bases. The CDR3 contains 14 residues. Germline V gives CDR1 WSHSY, CDR2 SAAADI. With V trimmed by 8 bases and J by 3 bases, 7 bases remained unmatched. Written as DNA, the CDR3 is TGCGCCAGCCGCGCCGGACAGGGGGTCTACGAGCAGTACTTC. It translates to CASRAGQGVYEQYF.

The chain carries TRBV2 and TRBJ1-5, with 8 bases lining up with TRBD1. V gave up 2 bases and J gave up 9 bases; unmatched junction bases: 9. This CDR3 is built from 15 residues. Germline assignment: CDR1 SNHLY and CDR2 FYNNEI. The CDR3: CASSERTGRGSPQHF. CDR3 DNA: TGTGCCAGCAGTGAAAGGACAGGGCGGGGGTCGCCCCAGCATTTT.

The chain employs TRBV10-2 and TRBJ2-1; 7 bases are a match to TRBD1. Germline values: CDR1 WSHSY, CDR2 SAAADI. This CDR3 region has 18 residues. Germline trimming cut 3 bases from V and 0 bases from J; bases unmatched to any gene: 11. This chain's CDR3 is CASSDGTETLSSYNEQFF. Written as DNA, the CDR3 is TGCGCCAGCAGTGACGGGACAGAGACATTGAGCTCCTACAATGAGCAGTTCTTC.

The chain combines TRBV19 with TRBJ1-5, with 7 positions matching TRBD1. Per germline, CDR1 LNHDA and CDR2 SQIVND (reference sequence). After removal of 4 bases from V and 7 bases from J, the junction contained 4 bases not matched to a gene. The CDR3 has 13 amino acids. In DNA, the CDR3 is TGTGCCAGTAGTACAGGGGGTCGGCAGCCCCAGCATTTT. This translates into CASSTGGRQPQHF.

The chain links TRBV2 to TRBJ1-3, with 9 bases lining up with TRBD1. This CDR3 is built from 14 residues. Trimming took 6 bases from V and 4 from J; bases not matched to a gene: 4. The germline gives CDR1 SNHLY, CDR2 FYNNEI. The CDR3 sequence: CASSTGGFGNTIYF. CDR3 bases: TGTGCCAGCAGCACAGGGGGCTTCGGAAACACCATATATTTT. Combining the CDR3 with reference TRBV2 and TRBJ1-3 gives the whole variable domain EPEVTQTPSHQVTQMGQEVILRCVPISNHLYFYWYRQILGQKVEFLVSFYNNEISEKSEIFDDQFSVERPDGSNFTLKIRSTKLEDSAMYFCASSTGGFGNTIYFGEGSWLTVV.

This chain joins TRBV27 and TRBJ1-2; TRBD1 matches 10 bases. The CDR3 consists of 18 residues. Germline loops: CDR1 MNHEY, CDR2 SMNVEV (reference sequence). The V and J ends lost 5 bases and 0 bases, in that order; junction bases with no gene match: 12. CDR3 sequence reads: CASSPNLRQGATNYGYTF. The CDR3 nucleotides read TGTGCCAGCAGTCCCAACCTCCGACAGGGGGCAACTAACTATGGCTACACCTTC.

The rearrangement joins TRBV9 to TRBJ1-1; TRBD1 matches at 7 bases. There are 14 residues in the CDR3. CDR1 is SGDLS and CDR2 is YYNGEE in the germline V gene. J was trimmed by 5 bases and V by 7 bases; bases with no gene match: 11. In DNA form, the CDR3 reads TGTGCCAGCGCGGGGAGACAGGGTGATACTGAAGCTTTCTTT. Protein: CASAGRQGDTEAFF. The full variable domain, its missing parts supplied by reference TRBV9 and TRBJ1-1, is DSGVTQTPKHLITATGQRVTLRCSPRSGDLSVYWYQQSLDQGLQFLIQYYNGEERAKGNILERFSAQQFPDLHSELNLSSLELGDSALYFCASAGRQGDTEAFFGQGTRLTVV.

The chain carries TRBV12-3 or TRBV12-4 and TRBJ1-1; D is ambiguous. V lost 3 bases and J lost 11, with 13 bases in between. The length of the CDR3 is 12 residues. This chain's CDR3 is CASSFVLGRAFF. CDR3 nucleotides: TGTGCCAGCAGTTTCGTTTTAGGGAGGGCTTTCTTT.

This clone showed up just once. V and J are TRBV6-5 and TRBJ1-3, with 8 bases aligning to TRBD1. The CDR3 sequence is 15 residues long. Germline CDR1 and CDR2: MNHEY and SVGAGI. V trimming: 4 bases; J trimming: 0 bases; junction bases outside the gene matches: 2. The CDR3 spells CASSLGQGSGNTIYF. In DNA, the CDR3 is TGTGCCAGCAGTTTAGGACAGGGCTCTGGAAACACCATATATTTT.

The chain recombines TRBV7-9 with TRBJ2-7, with 10 bases lining up with TRBD1. Germline-derived CDR1 and CDR2 are SEHNR and FQNEAQ (reference sequence). This CDR3 comprises 15 residues. Unmatched junction bases numbered 7, after V lost 3 bases and J lost 5 bases. CDR3 amino acids: CASSFAGQGFHEQYF. CDR3 sequence (DNA): TGTGCCAGCAGCTTTGCGGGACAGGGGTTCCACGAGCAGTACTTC.

The V gene is TRBV27, the J gene TRBJ1-6; a weak D match, TRBD1 (5 bases). CDR3 length: 12 residues. Between the trimmed V and J ends, which lost 5 bases and 14 bases, there was a span of 13 bases. In germline, CDR1 is MNHEY, CDR2 SMNVEV (reference sequence). CDR3 nucleotides: TGTGCCAGCAGTCCAACAGGTTCGTCCCTCCACTTT. This sequence encodes CASSPTGSSLHF.

The chain carries TRBV12-3 or TRBV12-4 and TRBJ1-5; D may be TRBD1 (6 bases). The ends were cut back, 6 bases at V and 7 bases at J, with 13 bases in the middle. This CDR3 has 13 residues. This chain's CDR3 is CASRLNRDQPQHF. The CDR3 DNA sequence: TGTGCCAGCAGACTAAACAGGGACCAGCCCCAGCATTTT.

This chain connects TRBV15 to TRBJ2-5; 11 bases line up with TRBD2. V lost 0 bases to trimming and J lost 3 bases; unmatched junction nucleotides: 6. This CDR3 comprises 17 residues. Germline CDR1 LNHNV, CDR2 YYDKDF (reference sequence). In DNA, the CDR3 is TGTGCCACCAGCAGAGATCAAGAACTAGCGGGGGAAGAGACCCAGTACTTC. Translation gives CATSRDQELAGEETQYF.

This chain joins TRBV10-3 and TRBJ2-1; D unresolved. Trimming removed 10 bases at V and 4 bases at J, with 17 bases between. Germline V gene lookup returns CDR1 ENHRY and CDR2 SYGVKD. This CDR3 contains 14 residues. Here the CDR3 DNA reads TGTGCCAGGTCGACCCCTCGGCGGTACAATGAGCAGTTCTTC. This codes for CARSTPRRYNEQFF.

V is TRBV12-3 or TRBV12-4 and J is TRBJ1-2, with 7 bases aligning to TRBD1. The CDR3 contains 11 residues. V lost 4 bases and J lost 10; bases outside the gene matches: 3. As DNA, the CDR3 is TGTGCCAGCAGTTACAGGGGTGACTACACCTTC. Its protein product is CASSYRGDYTF.

CDR3 in DNA: TGTGCCAGCAGCTTACTAGCGGAAGGCCTAAACAATGAGCAGTTCTTC. Translated, it gives CASSLLAEGLNNEQFF. This chain links TRBV11-2 with TRBJ2-1; 7 positions agree with TRBD2. J lost 5 bases, V lost 2 bases, and 9 bases had no gene match. Germline lookup yields CDR1 SGHAT and CDR2 FQNNGV. This CDR3 is 16 amino acids long.